These T cell receptor beta chains were read from a single sample in a study of cytomegalovirus exposure and HLA in healthy donors. Repertoires were generated with immunoSEQ multiplex PCR, while TCRdb's copy carries only in-frame clones and drops some. Among 150,000 to 200,000 clones listed, roughly 68% were seen once. The specimen sequenced was PBMCs. Receptor source: a man under 40 in good health and CMV-seropositive. CDR3s leave out the opening cysteine and the closing phenylalanine or tryptophan. Fields, in order: V gene, D gene, CDR3 protein. The D gene is left open where the match is weak.

TRBV27 TRBD1 ASSLSSGQGSSYEQY
TRBV6-4 - ARRASNQPQH
TRBV5-1 - ASSLAGRGAGGELF
TRBV15 TRBD1 ATSRARTGGETQY
TRBV2 - ASNAADNEKLF
TRBV14 - ASSSRFSHYEQY
TRBV28 TRBD1 ASGQPGQGIYEQY
TRBV10-1 TRBD1 ASSGQGNGNTIY
TRBV2 TRBD2 ASIRASGSSETQY
TRBV19 TRBD1 ASTQGTGGGEKLF
TRBV13 TRBD2 ASSPRTSGSFDEQY
TRBV7-9 - ASSPDLYQETQY
TRBV27 - ASSLSASGAYTGELF
TRBV27 TRBD1 ASSLQGTEVPNTEAF
TRBV4-1 TRBD1 ASSQDQVQWTGLSGNTIY
TRBV19 - ASSIVLTDTQY
TRBV7-3 TRBD2 ASSSRTSGSFHEQF
TRBV7-3 TRBD2 ASSLIPSSGSKDNEQF
TRBV5-1 - ASSTSGAVSDTIY
TRBV6-5 TRBD1 ASLSDRGPSYEQY
TRBV11-1 TRBD1 ASSSLGQGSTDTQY
TRBV7-9 TRBD1 ASSSDRGADTQY
TRBV28 - ASSLDSSGNTIY
TRBV6-5 - ASSGGQKNQPQH
TRBV7-9 - ASSRTDEGPQH
TRBV28 TRBD1 ASSSAAGGVVSGANVLT
TRBV5-1 TRBD1 ASSAGTGSYNEQF